This T cell receptor (beta chain) was captured by sequencing in a study of T cell responses to AZD1222 COVID-19 vaccine (dated by TCRdb to the early 2020s). Regarding the study in general: AZD1222 recipients with second doses at about 4 weeks or about 12 weeks were pooled, because spike-specific TCR depth and breadth did not differ between schedules. Trial participants were enrolled by age into subgroups of 18-55, 56-69 and 70-plus years, and roughly 160, 29 and 62 TCR-sequenced participants, respectively, were included in these subgroups. TCR sequencing covered over 230 trial participants: about 210 given two doses of AZD1222 and approximately 25 given two doses of MenACWY control vaccine. Beyond this particular receptor, the publication reports: Conclusions about previously exposed vaccinees were limited because only six or seven AZD1222 recipients were SARS-CoV-2 seropositive at baseline. The 56-69-year group was small, and its depth increase did not reach significance, likely because of low power. A significant rise in spike-specific TCR breadth and depth was observed after two AZD1222 doses relative to day 0 and relative to MenACWY recipients. The whole spike protein was spanned by vaccine-associated CD4 TCRs, and dominant responses were seen in regions 160-218 and 743-854. Because no samples from the day 14 peak response were available, repertoires could be characterized only after the peak T cell response. Nearly half of unique spike-specific TCRs reportedly recognized epitopes outside regions mutated in the B.1.351 and B.1.1.7 variants. Participants were mostly white British, with more females than males. The authors suggested clonal diversity may have been underestimated.

As regards this clone: Its antigen remains unidentified. Base qualities are missing; no much larger clone stands one base away.

The CDR3 regions of human TCRbeta chains were subjected to immunosequencing. The original pipeline was this. Repertoire TCRs were checked for matches against a reference library of SARS-CoV-2-specific TCRs that had been generated using the MIRA antigen-specificity platform. Breadth was defined as the fraction of unique TCRs that were SARS-CoV-2-associated, and depth was defined as the fraction of total T cells that were SARS-CoV-2-associated. Using the MIRA data, each spike-specific TCR was mapped to the spike region that the TCR reacts to and placed in a CD4 or CD8 class. Log10-transformed breadth and depth values were compared by one-way ANOVA with Sidak's multiple comparisons tests. The table was pulled from immuneACCESS by TCRdb, which kept in-frame rearrangements only. Such tables lose some clones; where checked, under half of the loss comes from unresolved V genes, and the rest has no known cause. For V, J and clone size, that table is used; D and trimming come from the DNA. The sample records 65,000 to 75,000 clones, approximately 85% of which are singletons. About 5.8% of the sample is in the top ten clones.

This specimen's time point label, per the study, means: baseline before first vaccination. Vaccinee samples came from UK trials COV001 and COV002, including a single-blind randomized controlled phase 2/3 trial of AZD1222 (ChAdOx1 nCoV-19) in healthy adults. Trial participant PBMC samples were collected at day 0 and day 28 after the second dose for TCRbeta chain sequencing. CDR1 SEHNR and CDR2 FQNEAQ were looked up in the germline V gene (reference sequence). From the cysteine up to the phenylalanine, the CDR3 has a length of 13 residues. The read is trimmed to its CDR3 DNA, 39 bases read in frame from base 1. V drops 6 bases and J drops 1 base, leaving 8 bases in between.

Recombination joined TRBV7-9 with TRBJ2-3; no D gene call is confident. The receptor comes from an adult in good health. Sequenced material: peripheral blood, taken on day 0 of AZD1222 vaccination. The DNA is TGTGCCAGCAGTCTTACGGGCACAGATACGCAGTATTTT. Its translation is CASSLTGTDTQYF. With the portions outside the CDR3 filled from the reference TRBV7-9 and TRBJ2-3 genes, the complete variable region becomes DTGVSQNPRHKITKRGQNVTFRCDPISEHNRLYWYRQTLGQGPEFLTYFQNEAQLEKSRLLSDRFSAERPKGSFSTLEIQRTEQGDSAMYLCASSLTGTDTQYFGPGTRLTVL.